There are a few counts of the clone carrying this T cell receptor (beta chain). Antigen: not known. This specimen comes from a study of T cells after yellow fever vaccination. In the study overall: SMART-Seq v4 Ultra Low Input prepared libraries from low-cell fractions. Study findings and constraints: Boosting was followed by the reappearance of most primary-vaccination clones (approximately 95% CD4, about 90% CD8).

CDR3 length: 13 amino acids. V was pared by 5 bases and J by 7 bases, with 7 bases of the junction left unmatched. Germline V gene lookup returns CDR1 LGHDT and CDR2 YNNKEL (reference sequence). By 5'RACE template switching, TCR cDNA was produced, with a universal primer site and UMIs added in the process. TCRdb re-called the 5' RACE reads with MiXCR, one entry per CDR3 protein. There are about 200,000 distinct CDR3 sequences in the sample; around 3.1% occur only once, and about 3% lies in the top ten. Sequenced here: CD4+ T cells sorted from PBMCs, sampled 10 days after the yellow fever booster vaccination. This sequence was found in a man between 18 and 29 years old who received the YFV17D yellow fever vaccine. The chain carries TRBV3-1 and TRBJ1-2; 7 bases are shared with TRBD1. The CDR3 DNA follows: TGTGCCAGCAGCTCGTACAGGGGATCTGGCTACACCTTC. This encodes CASSSYRGSGYTF.